Here is one TCR beta chain with its context. No antigen is known for it. Qualities for individual bases were not recorded, and no much larger clone is one base off. The sample originates from a study of T-cell reconstitution after alpha-beta-depleted transplantation in children (dated by TCRdb to the mid-2010s). Concerning the study at large: Using TCR repertoire profiling, the study quantitatively followed how T-cell immune reconstitution unfolded in children after TCRalphabeta/CD19-depleted allogeneic hematopoietic cell transplantation.

V loses 3 bases at its end and J loses 11 bases; junction bases beyond the gene matches: 7. The CDR3 has 13 amino acids, counting the end cysteine and phenylalanine. CDR3 DNA is the only sequence kept; it has 39 bases, read in frame from the first base. CDR1 and CDR2 (ENHRY, SYGVKD) derive from the germline V gene. Libraries were made using PCR. Sequenced on an Illumina HiSeq 2500. TCR libraries were prepared with molecular barcoding, using unique molecular identifiers to normalize TCRbeta repertoire quantification. TCRdb redid the processing of the public reads, applying fastp at Q25 and MiXCR, and retained in-frame beta chains. Every CDR3 protein is listed once, alongside the most common genes and DNA of its rows. Recorded for this sample are around 370,000 distinct CDR3 sequences; approximately 10% of them occurred a single time. The top ten hold 2% to 2.5% of the sample.

The chain employs TRBV10-3 and TRBJ1-1, with TRBD1 matching 9 junction bases. This TCR derives from a human donor who donated a stem cell graft to a child with acute lymphoblastic leukemia. The material sequenced was PBMCs from the stem cell graft donor, taken from the stem cell graft. The CDR3 corresponds to CAISDGQGQRAFF. The base sequence is TGTGCCATCAGTGATGGACAGGGGCAAAGGGCTTTCTTT.